The 2 T cell receptor beta chains in this list originate from one sample, sequenced in a study of CD8 T cells in ankylosing spondylitis. TCRdb fed the 5' RACE reads into MiXCR, producing one record per CDR3 protein. The repertoire holds fewer than 250,000 distinct CDR3 sequences, with around a quarter as singletons. The sample consisted of blood, either unsorted or a sorted T cell fraction (not recorded which). The origin of the receptors is a male donor with ankylosing spondylitis or in good health (not recorded which).

This sequence joins TRBV7-9 and TRBJ2-5, with D possibly matching TRBD1 (6 bases). Germline V lookup: CDR1 SEHNR, CDR2 FQNEAQ (reference sequence). This CDR3 is built from 14 residues. V shed 5 bases and J shed 4 bases, with 14 bases lying between them. CDR3 coding DNA: TGTGCCAGCAGCCAAGCAGGGGTTCTAGAGACCCAGTACTTC. This translates into CASSQAGVLETQYF.

This clonotype was counted at least ten times. The chain uses TRBV10-3 and TRBJ2-6; D perhaps matches TRBD1 (5 bases). The CDR3 totals 15 residues. The germline V and J ends were trimmed by 7 bases and 2 bases, with 12 bases remaining between them. Germline CDR1 ENHRY, CDR2 SYGVKD. The CDR3 region has the DNA TGTGCCATCACGCAGGGTATCGCTGGGGCCAACGTCCTGACTTTC. Translation: CAITQGIAGANVLTF.